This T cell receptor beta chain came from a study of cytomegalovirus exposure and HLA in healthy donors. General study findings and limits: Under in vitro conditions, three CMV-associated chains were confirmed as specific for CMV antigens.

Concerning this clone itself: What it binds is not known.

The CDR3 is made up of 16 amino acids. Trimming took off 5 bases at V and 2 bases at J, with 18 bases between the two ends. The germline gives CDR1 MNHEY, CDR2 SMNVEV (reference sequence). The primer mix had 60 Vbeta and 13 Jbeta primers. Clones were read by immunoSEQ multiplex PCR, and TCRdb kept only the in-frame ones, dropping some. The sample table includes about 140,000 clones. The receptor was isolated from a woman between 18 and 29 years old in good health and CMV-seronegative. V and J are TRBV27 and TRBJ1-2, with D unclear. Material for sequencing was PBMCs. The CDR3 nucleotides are TGTGCCAGCAGTCCCCGTTGGGCTACACCAAACTATGGCTACACCTTC. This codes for CASSPRWATPNYGYTF.